This T cell receptor (beta chain) derives from a study of regulatory T cells in long-lasting Graves disease. This sample's time point: newly diagnosed GD, antithyroid drugs for less than 3 months. PBMC RNA served as the TCR library source. Construction of the TCR beta libraries employed iRepertoire HTBI primers in conjunction with Arm-PCR of CDR3 regions. As handled by the study authors: Across the samples, identification revealed fewer than 75 TRBV and 12 to 15 TRBJ segments. Each CDR3 protein is one row after TCRdb ran MiXCR on the multiplex PCR reads. These V and J calls originate from TCRdb's pipeline instead of the authors' own analysis. The sample lists about 240,000 distinct CDR3 sequences, 20% to 25% occurring once. This clonotype was counted at least ten times. The CDR3 totals 17 residues. The V gene lost 3 bases and the J gene lost 3 bases, with 20 bases spanning the gap.

The chain recombines TRBV12-3 or TRBV12-4 with TRBJ1-2; unclear D gene. The clonotype originates from a female donor with Graves disease. This specimen was peripheral blood mononuclear cells (PBMCs), taken at new diagnosis, from a patient treated with antithyroid drugs. CDR3 in amino acids: CASSFLQGQDGYYGYTF. The DNA of the CDR3 is TGTGCCAGCAGTTTCCTCCAAGGGCAGGACGGTTACTATGGCTACACCTTC.